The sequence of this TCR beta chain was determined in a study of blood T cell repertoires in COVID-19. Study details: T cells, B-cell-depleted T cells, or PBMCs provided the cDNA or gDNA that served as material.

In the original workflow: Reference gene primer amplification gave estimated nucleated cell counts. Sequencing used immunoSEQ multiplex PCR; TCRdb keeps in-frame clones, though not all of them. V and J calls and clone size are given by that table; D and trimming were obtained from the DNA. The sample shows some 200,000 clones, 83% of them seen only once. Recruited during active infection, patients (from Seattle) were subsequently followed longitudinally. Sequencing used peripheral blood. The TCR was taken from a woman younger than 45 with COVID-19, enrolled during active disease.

The CDR3 DNA reads as TGTGCCAGCAGCCAAGATCCCGGGGCGGCCCGGGAGGAGACCCAGTACTTC. Translating gives CASSQDPGAAREETQYF. This sequence joins TRBV4-2 and TRBJ2-5, with D perhaps matching TRBD2 (6 bases). This CDR3 is built from 17 residues. The V end lost 0 bases, the J end lost 5 bases, and 19 bases lay between the germline ends. The germline V gene has CDR1 LGHNA and CDR2 YNFKEQ.